These 31 T cell receptor beta chains came from one sample sequenced in a study of cytomegalovirus exposure and HLA in healthy donors. Researchers ran the PCR with 60 Vbeta and 13 Jbeta primers. Produced via immunoSEQ multiplex PCR; TCRdb's table is partial and in-frame only. The data contain roughly 120,000 clones, about three quarters of them seen just once; the ten biggest clones take up around 2.9%. The material sequenced was PBMCs. The receptors derive from a woman aged 55-75 years in good health and CMV-seropositive.

V and J are TRBV19 and TRBJ1-1, with TRBD1 as a possible D gene (6 bases). Trimming left V 4 bases short and J 4 bases short, with 13 bases between. Germline assignment: CDR1 LNHDA and CDR2 SQIVND (reference sequence). CDR3 length: 14 amino acids. In nucleotides, the CDR3 is TGTGCCAGTAGTACTCAGGGGTGGACCACTGAAGCTTTCTTT. Its translation is CASSTQGWTTEAFF.

In regard to this clone: One end of the junction does not line up with germline, which may come from a read error. This chain joins TRBV5-8 and TRBJ2-7; 7 nucleotides align to TRBD2. Germline CDR1 reads SGHTS; CDR2 reads YDEGEE. The CDR3 loop spans 12 amino acids. CDR3 protein: CASSLRDYKQYF. The CDR3 DNA reads TGTGCCAGCAGCTTACGGGACTACAAGCAGTACTTC.

The chain has TRBV7-8 and TRBJ2-7, with 7 bases lining up with TRBD2. The V segment lost 3 bases and the J segment 7 bases; nucleotides outside the gene matches: 21. Looked up from germline, CDR1 is SGHVS and CDR2 is FQNEAQ. The CDR3 is 18 residues long. The CDR3, as DNA: TGTGCCAGCAGCTTCCCCGGGGGGAGACTCCTTAATAGTGGAGAGCAGTACTTC. Translation gives CASSFPGGRLLNSGEQYF.

The gene calls are TRBV27 and TRBJ2-5; 7 nucleotides align to TRBD1. Trimming removed 4 bases from V and 4 bases from J; junction bases left unmatched: 12. Germline V lookup: CDR1 MNHEY, CDR2 SMNVEV (reference sequence). This CDR3 has 16 amino acids. The chain's CDR3 is CASSYTFDRARETQYF. The CDR3 DNA reads TGTGCCAGCAGTTATACATTCGACAGGGCCCGAGAGACCCAGTACTTC.

This clone was seen just once. The chain has TRBV27 and TRBJ2-5; a weak D match, TRBD2 (6 bases). This CDR3 has 12 residues. In germline, CDR1 is MNHEY, CDR2 SMNVEV (reference sequence). The V end lost 8 bases, the J end lost 11 bases, and 18 bases lay between the germline ends. CDR3 in DNA: TGTGCCAGCTCCCCAAGCCCTCGGGAGCAGTACTTC. Translating gives CASSPSPREQYF.

V gene TRBV5-6 combines with J gene TRBJ2-3; TRBD2 aligns across 9 bases. Germline CDR1 and CDR2: SGHDT and YYEEEE. The V and J ends lost 1 base and 2 bases, in that order; junction bases with no gene match: 11. The CDR3 totals 18 residues. The CDR3, as DNA: TGTGCCAGCAGCTTGACGCGGGAGGGCCGTCGGGACACAGATACGCAGTATTTT. It is translated as CASSLTREGRRDTDTQYF.

This clone was seen a few times. This sequence joins TRBV28 and TRBJ1-4, with 9 nucleotides matching TRBD1. The CDR3 runs 16 residues. J gave up 7 bases and V 5 bases, and 11 bases lay outside the gene matches. Germline CDR1 and CDR2: MDHEN and SYDVKM. The CDR3 region has the DNA TGTGCCAGCAGTCAACACCGGGACAGGGACCTTGAAAAACTGTTTTTT. Its protein product is CASSQHRDRDLEKLFF.

In DNA form, the CDR3 reads TGCGCCAGCAGCGCGAGACAGGGACGCACTGAAGCTTTCTTT. It codes for CASSARQGRTEAFF. The V and J genes are TRBV5-1 and TRBJ1-1, with 7 bases matching TRBD1. CDR1 and CDR2 (germline): SGHRS, YFSETQ. CDR3 length equals 14 residues. V lost 4 bases to trimming and J lost 4 bases; unmatched junction nucleotides: 7.

The chain uses TRBV29-1 and TRBJ1-1; 7 positions agree with TRBD1. The length of the CDR3 is 15 residues. Germline V lookup: CDR1 SQVTM, CDR2 ANQGSEA. V lost 4 bases to trimming and J lost 0 bases; unmatched junction nucleotides: 8. The CDR3 DNA reads TGCAGCGTTGCGAGACAGGGAGTAGTGAACACTGAAGCTTTCTTT. Translating gives CSVARQGVVNTEAFF.

This clone occurred a few times. The chain couples TRBV5-1 to TRBJ2-1; 13 positions agree with TRBD2. CDR3 length equals 15 residues. The ends lost 1 base at V and 9 bases at J; junction bases unmatched: 4. The germline V gene encodes CDR1 SGHRS and CDR2 YFSETQ. This CDR3 reads CASSLTSGRVVEQFF. The CDR3 DNA sequence: TGCGCCAGCAGCTTGACTAGCGGGAGGGTTGTTGAGCAGTTCTTC.

The genes are TRBV18 and TRBJ2-7; a weak D match, TRBD1 (8 bases). This CDR3 contains 13 residues. Trimming stripped 6 bases from V and 5 bases from J, with 14 bases between. Germline CDR1 KGHSH, CDR2 LQKENI. The CDR3 sequence: CASSPTGGDEQYF. The CDR3 region has the DNA TGTGCCAGCTCGCCAACAGGGGGGGACGAGCAGTACTTC.

CDR3 nucleotides: TGTGCCAGCAGCGTCGCCCAGATGAACAATGAGCAGTTCTTC. This codes for CASSVAQMNNEQFF. The chain joins TRBV9 to TRBJ2-1; D is unresolved. Germline V gives CDR1 SGDLS, CDR2 YYNGEE. V was cut by 2 bases and J by 5 bases, with 11 bases left in between. This CDR3 is 14 amino acids long.

Only a few counts were recorded for this clone. This chain links TRBV7-9 with TRBJ2-5; D possibly corresponds to TRBD1 (5 bases). Germline V CDR1 and CDR2: SEHNR, FQNEAQ (reference sequence). V lost 0 bases, J lost 1 base, and 6 bases lay in between. CDR3 size: 14 residues. The CDR3 region is CASSLAGVQETQYF. The DNA for the CDR3 is TGTGCCAGCAGCTTAGCAGGGGTCCAAGAGACCCAGTACTTC.

The chain is built from TRBV2 and TRBJ2-1; D not certain. Between the trimmed V and J ends, which lost 3 bases and 6 bases, there was a span of 6 bases. This CDR3 contains 12 residues. In germline, CDR1 is SNHLY, CDR2 FYNNEI. As DNA, the CDR3 is TGTGCCAGCAGTGATCTAGTCAATGAGCAGTTCTTC. Translated: CASSDLVNEQFF.

A few counts support this clone. The rearrangement uses TRBV27 and TRBJ1-1; a weak D match, TRBD1 (5 bases). Per germline, CDR1 MNHEY and CDR2 SMNVEV (reference sequence). This CDR3 comprises 20 residues. Trimming cost V 1 base and J 9 bases, with 33 bases left between them. The CDR3 DNA sequence: TGTGCCAGCAGTTTATTCGGGACTGCCAGGAACACGGTGCAAACAAGCCAAGCTTTCTTT. This gives the protein CASSLFGTARNTVQTSQAFF.

Comment on this clone: This specimen includes other DNA sequences encoding the same CDR3. This rearrangement joins TRBV18 to TRBJ1-2, with TRBD1 identical over 12 bases. V gave up 3 bases and J gave up 4 bases; unmatched junction bases: 3. The V gene's germline CDR1 is KGHSH and CDR2 LQKENI. The CDR3 is made up of 15 amino acids. The CDR3 DNA follows: TGTGCCAGCTCACCCGGGACAGGGGGCATCTATGGCTACACCTTC. Translation gives CASSPGTGGIYGYTF.

The chain employs TRBV30 and TRBJ2-1; TRBD2 might be the D (6 bases). The germline V gene has CDR1 GTSNPN and CDR2 SVGIG (reference sequence). Trimming shortened V by 0 bases and J by 7 bases, and 16 bases separated the two germline ends. This CDR3 spans 15 amino acids. DNA of the CDR3: TGTGCCTGGAGTGTAATGGGCTCCGGGGGTAATGAGCAGTTCTTC. This translates into CAWSVMGSGGNEQFF. The full variable domain, completed using reference TRBV30 and TRBJ2-1, is SQTIHQWPATLVQPVGSPLSLECTVEGTSNPNLYWYRQAAGRGLQLLFYSVGIGQISSEVPQNLSASRPQDRQFILSSKKLLLSDSGFYLCAWSVMGSGGNEQFFGPGTRLTVL.

The gene calls are TRBV27 and TRBJ1-1; D is possibly TRBD1 (6 bases). V was clipped by 3 bases and J by 1 base, with 12 bases between them. Germline V gene data show CDR1 as MNHEY and CDR2 as SMNVEV (reference sequence). This CDR3 has 15 amino acids. CDR3 nucleotide sequence: TGTGCCAGCAGTTTTGGACAGAACTCGAACACTGAAGCTTTCTTT. Protein product: CASSFGQNSNTEAFF.

This clone was counted only a few times. The rearrangement joins TRBV6-5 to TRBJ1-2, with D possibly TRBD1 on 5 matching bases. Germline V lookup: CDR1 MNHEY, CDR2 SVGAGI. V was clipped by 5 bases and J by 4 bases, with 8 bases between them. The CDR3 sequence is 12 residues long. The CDR3 DNA reads as TGTGCCAGCAGTCAGGGATTCTATGGCTACACCTTC. It translates to CASSQGFYGYTF.

The rearrangement joins TRBV6-1 to TRBJ1-1, with D perhaps matching TRBD1 (6 bases). V was pared by 7 bases and J by 1 base, with 16 bases between. Germline V gene sequence: CDR1 MNHNS, CDR2 SASEGT. There are 15 residues in the CDR3. The CDR3 DNA is TGTGCCAGCATTCTAAAGGGACACACGAACACTGAAGCTTTCTTT. Protein product: CASILKGHTNTEAFF.

V usage is TRBV19 and J usage is TRBJ2-7; no clear D gene. The V end lost 6 bases, the J end lost 5 bases, and 14 bases lay between the germline ends. From germline, CDR1 is LNHDA and CDR2 SQIVND (reference sequence). This CDR3 is 13 amino acids long. The CDR3 loop reads CASRARREDEQYF. CDR3 nucleotide sequence: TGTGCCAGTAGAGCGCGGCGTGAGGACGAGCAGTACTTC.

The rearrangement joins TRBV5-4 to TRBJ2-5; possible D gene TRBD2, 5 bases. The germline gives CDR1 SGHNT, CDR2 YYREEE (reference sequence). The CDR3 covers 16 residues. The V gene lost 1 base and the J gene lost 1 base, with 14 bases spanning the gap. CDR3 in amino acids: CASSLFPARAQETQYF. The CDR3 bases are TGTGCCAGCAGCTTGTTTCCCGCGAGGGCCCAAGAGACCCAGTACTTC. Complete variable domain (other parts from reference TRBV5-4 and TRBJ2-5): ETGVTQSPTHLIKTRGQQVTLRCSSQSGHNTVSWYQQALGQGPQFIFQYYREEENGRGNFPPRFSGLQFPNYSSELNVNALELDDSALYLCASSLFPARAQETQYFGPGTRLLVL.

The V call is TRBV19, the J call TRBJ2-1; 11 bases agree with TRBD2. Trimming removed 4 bases from V and 4 bases from J; junction bases left unmatched: 6. The CDR3 loop spans 16 amino acids. Germline V gene data show CDR1 as LNHDA and CDR2 as SQIVND (reference sequence). CDR3 nucleotide sequence: TGTGCCAGTAGTAGAGGGACTAGCGGCTTTTACAATGAGCAGTTCTTC. Translating gives CASSRGTSGFYNEQFF.

The rearrangement uses TRBV28 and TRBJ2-3, with TRBD2 identical over 14 bases. The ends lost 5 bases at V and 4 bases at J; junction bases unmatched: 11. The CDR3 contains 18 residues. The germline V gene encodes CDR1 MDHEN and CDR2 SYDVKM. The CDR3 spells CASSPPGLAGVGADTQYF. In DNA, the CDR3 is TGTGCCAGCAGTCCCCCGGGACTAGCGGGAGTCGGTGCAGATACGCAGTATTTT.

The J gene is TRBJ1-5, the V gene TRBV5-1; TRBD1 aligns across 9 bases. V lost 4 bases to trimming and J lost 11 bases; unmatched junction nucleotides: 16. The CDR3 has 16 amino acids. Germline V gives CDR1 SGHRS, CDR2 YFSETQ. The CDR3 sequence: CASSLRDREGFEAQHF. The CDR3, as DNA: TGCGCCAGCAGCCTCCGGGACAGGGAAGGTTTCGAGGCCCAGCATTTT. Filled out from reference TRBV5-1 and TRBJ1-5, the complete variable domain reads KAGVTQTPRYLIKTRGQQVTLSCSPISGHRSVSWYQQTPGQGLQFLFEYFSETQRNKGNFPGRFSGRQFSNSRSEMNVSTLELGDSALYLCASSLRDREGFEAQHFGDGTRLSIL.

This clone has more than one count but fewer than ten. V gene TRBV27 combines with J gene TRBJ2-7; 10 bases fit TRBD2. Unmatched junction bases numbered 13, after V lost 5 bases and J lost 12 bases. Germline values: CDR1 MNHEY, CDR2 SMNVEV (reference sequence). The CDR3 runs to 14 residues. The chain's CDR3 is CASSPSGTSEKRYF. Here the CDR3 DNA reads TGTGCCAGCAGTCCCTCGGGGACTAGCGAGAAAAGGTACTTC.

The rearrangement links TRBV5-4 to TRBJ2-5; TRBD1 matches 10 bases. J was trimmed by 3 bases and V by 4 bases; bases with no gene match: 6. The CDR3 covers 15 residues. Germline V gene lookup returns CDR1 SGHNT and CDR2 YYREEE (reference sequence). The CDR3 protein is CASSQDRGLKETQYF. The DNA for the CDR3 is TGTGCCAGCAGCCAAGACAGGGGGCTGAAAGAGACCCAGTACTTC.

The DNA of the CDR3 is TGTGCCAGCAGTGGGGGCGGCCGCTCCTACGAGCAGTACTTC. It codes for CASSGGGRSYEQYF. This chain connects TRBV2 to TRBJ2-7; weak D call: TRBD1 (5 bases). V was shortened by 4 bases and J by 0 bases, with 10 bases between the two germline ends. CDR3 length: 14 residues. The germline V gene has CDR1 SNHLY and CDR2 FYNNEI.

In this sample, this clone turned up a few times. The genes are TRBV6-6 and TRBJ1-2, with TRBD1 as a possible D gene (6 bases). Germline V lookup: CDR1 MNHNY, CDR2 SVGAGI (reference sequence). The CDR3 sequence is 14 residues long. The V end was cut by 0 bases, the J end by 8 bases, with 13 bases between. The CDR3 protein is CASSYSSDRGGYTF. The DNA for the CDR3 is TGTGCCAGCAGTTACTCGTCGGACAGAGGGGGCTACACCTTC.

This clone showed up just a few times. The J gene is TRBJ2-3, the V gene TRBV28; 8 bases fit TRBD1. The J segment lost 9 bases and the V segment lost 6 bases, leaving 14 bases of the junction unmatched. The germline CDR1 and CDR2 sequences are MDHEN and SYDVKM. The CDR3 extends over 15 amino acids. CDR3 DNA sequence: TGTGCCAGCAGCTCAACTTCGACAGGGGCGGGCACGCAGTATTTT. Amino acids: CASSSTSTGAGTQYF.

The rearrangement uses TRBV23-1 and TRBJ1-5, with 8 bases fitting TRBD1. TRBV23-1 is labeled an ORF, and its function is uncertain. The CDR3 contains 16 residues. V lost 4 bases and J lost 4; bases outside the gene matches: 9. The CDR3 sequence is CASSPSGGQGNQPQHF. The CDR3 DNA reads TGCGCCAGCAGTCCCAGTGGAGGACAGGGTAATCAGCCCCAGCATTTT.